The sequence of this T cell receptor beta chain was determined in a study of CD8+CD57+ T cells in acquired aplastic anemia. Patients who underwent sequencing had shown CD8+CD57+ cell expansion by flow cytometry. The length of the CDR3 is 18 residues. V shed 6 bases and J 1 base; nucleotides not matched to a gene: 14. Germline V CDR1 and CDR2: LNHDA, SQIVND (reference sequence). The study profiled TCR beta VDJ and CDR3 using genomic DNA as template. In TCRdb, the reads were re-called with MiXCR into one record per CDR3 protein. This table has hundreds of thousands of distinct CDR3 sequences, approximately 60% appearing once.

The sequence came from a human donor with aplastic anemia. Sequenced: sorted CD4+, CD8+, or CD8+CD57+ T cells (not recorded which) from PBMCs. V is TRBV19 and J is TRBJ1-2, with 10 nucleotides matching TRBD1. CDR3 nucleotide sequence: TGTGCCAGTAGAAAAACCGGGACAGGGGCAACTAGTAACTATGGCTACACCTTC. It specifies CASRKTGTGATSNYGYTF. The variable domain in full, with the rest retrieved from reference TRBV19 and TRBJ1-2, is DGGITQSPKYLFRKEGQNVTLSCEQNLNHDAMYWYRQDPGQGLRLIYYSQIVNDFQKGDIAEGYSVSREKKESFPLTVTSAQKNPTAFYLCASRKTGTGATSNYGYTFGSGTRLTVV.